The rows below give T cell receptor beta chains drawn from one sample of a study of blood T cell repertoires in COVID-19. Sequencing was performed with immunoSEQ multiplex PCR; in TCRdb, only in-frame clones are kept and a portion is missing. The sample holds more than 250,000 clones, around 85% seen once. Sequencing was done on a sample of peripheral blood. These receptors originate from a young woman who had recovered from COVID-19. The CDR3 runs from the conserved cysteine through the conserved F or W. A D gene is named only where the DNA matches it firmly. Size is stated for part of the rows, as once, few or many counts, or as a class when the clone is expanded.

j_gene,v_gene,abundance,d_gene,CDR3nt,CDR3aa
TRBJ1-2,TRBV28,.,TRBD1,TGTGCCAGCAGTCTGGGACAGGGGGCGGGAGGCTACACCTTC,CASSLGQGAGGYTF
TRBJ2-5,TRBV5-6,.,.,TGTGCCAGCAGCCCCCCCAGACTGGCGACCCAGTACTTC,CASSPPRLATQYF
TRBJ1-2,TRBV18,.,TRBD1,TGTGCCAGCTCGCGCCCGACCGGGACAGGGGCTGGCTACACCTTC,CASSRPTGTGAGYTF
TRBJ2-2,TRBV6-5,.,.,TGTGCCAGCAGTTACATCGGAGACGGGGAGCTGTTTTTT,CASSYIGDGELFF
TRBJ2-2,TRBV7-2,.,TRBD1,TGTGCCAGCAGCTCGACAGGGGGCTCTGTCACCGGGGAGCTGTTTTTT,CASSSTGGSVTGELFF
TRBJ2-5,TRBV28,.,.,TGTGCCAGCAGTTTAGGAAATCGTCGCGGAGGGGAGGAGACCCAGTACTTC,CASSLGNRRGGEETQYF
TRBJ1-1,TRBV3-1/TRBV3-2,.,.,TGTGCCAGCAGCCAAGATCTTCGGCGGCTTAACACTGAAGCTTTCTTT,CASSQDLRRLNTEAFF
TRBJ2-4,TRBV5-1,.,.,TGCGCCAGCAGCCGGGAGGCCACAGGGCCCGAAGGGATTCAGTACTTC,CASSREATGPEGIQYF
TRBJ2-3,TRBV6-6,.,.,TGTGCCAGCACGGATTCGGGAGATACGCAGTATTTT,CASTDSGDTQYF
TRBJ1-2,TRBV27,few,.,TGTGCCAGCAGTTTGGGGGGGCAGACCTATGGCTACACCTTC,CASSLGGQTYGYTF
TRBJ2-1,TRBV28,.,TRBD2,TGTGCCAGCAGTCTTCCGGGACTAGGAATTTACAATGAGCAGTTCTTC,CASSLPGLGIYNEQFF
TRBJ1-5,TRBV28,few,.,TGTGCCAGCAGTTACAGGGGCAATCAGCCCCAGCATTTT,CASSYRGNQPQHF
TRBJ1-6,TRBV7-9,.,TRBD1,TGTGCCAGCAGCTTTGGACAGGGTAATTCACCCCTCCACTTT,CASSFGQGNSPLHF
TRBJ2-7,TRBV5-1,.,.,TGCGCCAGCAGCGAGGACAGTAGCTCCTACGAGCAGTACTTC,CASSEDSSSYEQYF
TRBJ2-1,TRBV5-1,.,.,TGCGCCAGCAGCCAGGGTAGGACGGATAATGAGAGGCAGTTCTTC,CASSQGRTDNERQFF
TRBJ1-4,TRBV19,.,.,TGTGCCAGTAGTATAGATTGGCGGGGAAAGGAAAAACTGTTTTTT,CASSIDWRGKEKLFF
TRBJ1-6,TRBV4-3,.,.,TGCGCCAGCAGCCAAGAGTTCCGGTTAGCCTCACCCCTCCACTTT,CASSQEFRLASPLHF
TRBJ2-3,TRBV19,.,.,TGTGCCAGTAGTATTAGCAGGGCTCCAGATACGCAGTATTTT,CASSISRAPDTQYF
TRBJ2-1,TRBV2,.,TRBD2,TGTGCCAGCGGCGGAACAGGCCTAGGGCTAGCGGGAGCCAATGAGCAGTTCTTC,CASGGTGLGLAGANEQFF